Reported below is one TCR beta chain. Its antigen is not identified. Libraries were prepared by immunoSEQ multiplex PCR; TCRdb keeps only in-frame clonotypes and omits some of them. The sample yields roughly 460,000 clones, roughly nine tenths seen once. This entry comes from a study of Ad26.COV2.S vaccination and SARS-CoV-2 variants. Study outcomes and limitations: Analytic work on TCR breadth and depth might have understated the full extent of total T cell responses.

V shed 6 bases and J 6 bases; nucleotides not matched to a gene: 10. CDR1 and CDR2 (germline): MGHRA, YSYEKL. There are 15 residues in the CDR3. Treatment of the sample: about 20 received Ad26.COV2.S at low or high dose, single or two shots; about 5 received placebo; per-sample allocation not given. Day 63 after the first vaccine or placebo injection was the time point for sampling. This adult donor, from Boston, was 18-55 years old. The chain recombines TRBV4-1 with TRBJ1-1; 10 positions agree with TRBD1. The receptor's source is a person aged 18-60 years who received the Ad26.COV2.S COVID-19 vaccine or a placebo. The sequencing used peripheral blood, collected in a trial of Ad26.COV2.S vaccine versus placebo. The CDR3 sequence: CASRLPGQGFAEAFF. In nucleotides, the CDR3 is TGCGCCAGCAGATTACCGGGACAGGGGTTTGCTGAAGCTTTCTTT.